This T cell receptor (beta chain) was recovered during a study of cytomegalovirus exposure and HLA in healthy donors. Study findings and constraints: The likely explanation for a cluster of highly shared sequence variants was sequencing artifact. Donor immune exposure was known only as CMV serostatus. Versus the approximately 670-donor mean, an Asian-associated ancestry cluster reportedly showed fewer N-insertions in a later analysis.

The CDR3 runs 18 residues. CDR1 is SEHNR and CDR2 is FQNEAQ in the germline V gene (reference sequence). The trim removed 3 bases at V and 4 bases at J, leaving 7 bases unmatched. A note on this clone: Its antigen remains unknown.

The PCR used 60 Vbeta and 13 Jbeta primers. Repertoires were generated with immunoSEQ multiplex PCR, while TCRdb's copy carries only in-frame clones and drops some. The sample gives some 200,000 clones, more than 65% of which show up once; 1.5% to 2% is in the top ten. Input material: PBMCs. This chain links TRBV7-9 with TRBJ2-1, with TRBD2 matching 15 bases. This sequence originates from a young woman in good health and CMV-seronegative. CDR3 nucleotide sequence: TGTGCCAGCAGCTTTGGCTGGGGACTAGCGGGGGGATACAATGAGCAGTTCTTC. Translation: CASSFGWGLAGGYNEQFF.